This entry features one T cell receptor (beta chain) sequence. This clone was recorded only once. No cognate antigen has been identified for it. No much larger clone exists at a distance of one base, and base qualities are not known. The source of the sample is a study of graft-versus-host responses after intestinal transplantation (dated by TCRdb to about 2021). Regarding the research as a whole: The transplants that recipients got were multivisceral, liver-intestinal, or isolated intestinal. Every recipient was given anti-thymocyte globulin induction, followed by around three years of maintenance tacrolimus and steroids. Bulk TCR-beta CDR3 sequencing was used to track graft-versus-host and host-versus-graft alloreactive T cell clones in the graft, circulation and bone marrow after intestinal transplantation. To identify alloreactive clones, pre-transplant mixed lymphocyte reaction products were sequenced and then compared with unstimulated pre-transplant donor and recipient T cells. A cohort of fewer than 25 intestinal transplant recipients, including one retransplant, was enrolled, and a few patients lacking pretransplant specimens were excluded. Donor T cell macrochimerism was defined as a peak of at least 4% donor T cells among recipient peripheral blood mononuclear cells. Samples from three later patients were sequenced in-house on an Illumina MiSeq with MiXCR processing rather than by the commercial service.

The research as a whole found: GvH clones were found in recipient bone marrow, and some of the GvH clones appeared earlier in ileal mucosa or blood, which is consistent with an intestinal mucosal origin. Early after transplant, peak levels of circulating GvH clones were associated with declines in HvG clones. The conclusions were limited by the relatively low number and heterogeneity of the intestinal transplant patients. Patients with donor T cell macrochimerism had high GvH to HvG T cell clonal ratios in their allografts.

CDR1 and CDR2, per the germline V gene, are SGHVS and FQNEAQ. V is shortened by 3 bases, J by 5 bases, and the region joining them spans 19 bases. Including the terminal cysteine and phenylalanine, the CDR3 comprises 16 residues. The CDR3 DNA has 48 bases and is translated from base 1. The time point label for this specimen denotes: cells obtained before transplantation from donor or recipient. CD3+CD4+ and CD3+CD8+ populations were FACS-sorted from unstimulated pre-transplant donor and recipient cells taken from spleen or lymph nodes. The receptor library was made with the immunoSEQ multiplex PCR assay. In most patients, genomic DNA was isolated using the Qiagen DNeasy Blood and Tissue Kit and sent frozen to Adaptive Biotechnologies for TCR sequencing. High-throughput TCR-beta CDR3 sequencing of genomic DNA from most patients was performed by Adaptive Biotechnologies. Concerning the study's data processing: TCR sequencing data were retrieved from Adaptive's ImmunoSEQ software for around 20 patients, whereas three other patients were processed with MiXCR and VDJtools. To correct CD4 versus CD8 sorting errors, any sequence found in both subsets at a frequency ratio below 5:1 was removed. Because the origin of CDR3 nucleotide sequences shared between donor and recipient could not be assigned, those sequences were removed. To count as alloreactive, a clone needed at least 2-fold expansion over unstimulated cells and a minimum CFSE-low frequency of 0.002% (template counts) or 0.001% (read counts). A clone was considered mappable if detected in the sequenced pre-transplant spleen, lymph node, or MLR CFSE-low populations of the donor or recipient. Cumulative frequency of alloreactive clones was calculated as a percentage of all sequences weighted by copy number. This is the immuneACCESS table as TCRdb keeps it, with only in-frame sequences that have V and J called. A part of the clones is gone; compared with another copy, unresolved V genes explain less than half, and the rest is unexplained. For V, J and clone size, that table is used; D and trimming come from the DNA. This sample has approximately 120,000 clones in its table, and 90% to 95% of those were observed once. The ten largest clones add up to approximately 0.17% of the sample.

This clonotype was obtained from a human donor who received an intestinal transplant. This material consisted of unstimulated CD4+ T cells sorted from spleen or lymph node cells, taken before intestinal transplant. The chain links TRBV7-8 with TRBJ2-5; the D gene cannot be resolved reliably. CDR3 sequence: CASSLSRLMTGETQYF. The nucleotide sequence is TGTGCCAGCAGCTTGTCCCGGTTGATGACCGGGGAGACCCAGTACTTC. The CDR3 plus the reference TRBV7-8 and TRBJ2-5 genes for the other parts give the full variable domain: GAGVSQSPRYKVAKRGQDVALRCDPISGHVSLFWYQQALGQGPEFLTYFQNEAQLDKSGLPSDRFFAERPEGSVSTLKIQRTQQEDSAVYLCASSLSRLMTGETQYFGPGTRLLVL.